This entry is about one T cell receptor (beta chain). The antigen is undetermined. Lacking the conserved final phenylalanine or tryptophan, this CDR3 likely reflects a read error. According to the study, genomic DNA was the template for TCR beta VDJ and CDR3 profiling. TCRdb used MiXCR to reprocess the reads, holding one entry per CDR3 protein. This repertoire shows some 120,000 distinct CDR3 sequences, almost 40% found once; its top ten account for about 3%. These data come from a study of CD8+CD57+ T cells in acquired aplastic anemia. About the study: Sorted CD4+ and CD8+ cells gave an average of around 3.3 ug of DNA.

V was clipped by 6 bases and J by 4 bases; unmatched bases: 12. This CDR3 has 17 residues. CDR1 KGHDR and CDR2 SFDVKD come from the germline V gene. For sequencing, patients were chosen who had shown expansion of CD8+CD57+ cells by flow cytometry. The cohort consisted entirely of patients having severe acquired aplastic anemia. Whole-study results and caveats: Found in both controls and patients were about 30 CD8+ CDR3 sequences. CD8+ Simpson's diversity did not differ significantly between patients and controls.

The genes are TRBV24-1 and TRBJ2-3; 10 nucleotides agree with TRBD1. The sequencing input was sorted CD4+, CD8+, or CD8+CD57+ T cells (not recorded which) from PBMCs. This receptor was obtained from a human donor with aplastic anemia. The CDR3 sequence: CATSNPSGTGVADTQYS. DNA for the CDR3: TGTGCCACCAGTAACCCCTCCGGGACAGGGGTCGCAGATACGCAGTATTCT.